Following are 22 T cell receptor beta chains from one sample sequenced in a study of blood T cell repertoires in COVID-19. Only in-frame clones appear in the TCRdb table, and some are missing; sequencing was by immunoSEQ multiplex PCR. In the table there are under 250,000 clones, around nine tenths of which are singletons. The source material was peripheral blood. The receptors derive from a woman in her fifties or sixties with acute or convalescent COVID-19.

The chain has TRBV21-1 and TRBJ1-5; TRBD1, as called in the table, went unchecked against the DNA. TRBV21-1 is a pseudogene locus. This CDR3 has 16 amino acids. The CDR3 region is CASSKVGHLSNQPQHF. As DNA, the CDR3 is TGTGCCAGCAGCAAAGTTGGGCACCTTAGCAATCAGCCCCAGCATTTT.

The chain has TRBV9 and TRBJ1-6, with 9 nucleotides matching TRBD1. This CDR3 spans 15 amino acids. V lost 3 bases to trimming and J lost 9 bases; unmatched junction nucleotides: 7. Germline CDR1 is SGDLS and CDR2 is YYNGEE. CDR3 in amino acids: CASSARQGGRSPLHF. The CDR3 nucleotides read TGTGCCAGCAGCGCGCGACAGGGGGGTCGTTCACCCCTCCACTTT. The variable domain in full, with the rest retrieved from reference TRBV9 and TRBJ1-6, is DSGVTQTPKHLITATGQRVTLRCSPRSGDLSVYWYQQSLDQGLQFLIQYYNGEERAKGNILERFSAQQFPDLHSELNLSSLELGDSALYFCASSARQGGRSPLHFGNGTRLTVT.

The chain uses TRBV2 and TRBJ1-5, with D possibly being TRBD1 (5 bases). The CDR3 spans 14 residues. V gave up 4 bases and J gave up 4 bases, with 11 bases separating them. Germline CDR1 reads SNHLY; CDR2 reads FYNNEI. CDR3 in amino acids: CASSGGAKNQPQHF. The CDR3 DNA reads TGTGCCAGCAGTGGGGGCGCGAAAAATCAGCCCCAGCATTTT.

In this sample, this clone turned up once. This chain links TRBV14 with TRBJ1-1, with 9 bases aligning to TRBD1. Germline trimming cut 4 bases from V and 3 bases from J; bases unmatched to any gene: 0. Germline V lookup: CDR1 SGHDN, CDR2 FVKESK. CDR3 length: 13 residues. CDR3 coding DNA: TGTGCCAGCAGCCGGGACAGGGACACTGAAGCTTTCTTT. Amino acid sequence: CASSRDRDTEAFF.

The rearrangement joins TRBV6-5 to TRBJ1-1; 8 nucleotides agree with TRBD1. Losses at the gene ends were 6 bases for V and 8 bases for J; bases not matched to a gene: 5. This CDR3 is built from 12 residues. Germline V gives CDR1 MNHEY, CDR2 SVGAGI. This chain's CDR3 is CASSLDRAEAFF. CDR3 coding DNA: TGTGCCAGCAGCCTGGACAGGGCCGAAGCTTTCTTT.

The chain is built from TRBV4-2 and TRBJ2-1; 10 nucleotides agree with TRBD1. Per germline, CDR1 LGHNA and CDR2 YNFKEQ. This CDR3 is built from 17 residues. V shed 5 bases and J 4 bases; nucleotides not matched to a gene: 11. The CDR3 loop reads CASSSTGGTGVYNEQFF. CDR3 DNA: TGTGCCAGCAGCTCAACCGGCGGGACAGGGGTTTACAATGAGCAGTTCTTC.

This sequence joins TRBV24-1 and TRBJ2-2; 7 nucleotides line up with TRBD2. From germline, CDR1 is KGHDR and CDR2 SFDVKD. Trimming took 7 bases from V and 0 from J; bases not matched to a gene: 7. This CDR3 comprises 16 residues. CDR3 loop: CATSTWGGPNTGELFF. CDR3 DNA: TGTGCCACCAGCACTTGGGGGGGACCGAACACCGGGGAGCTGTTTTTT.

The chain uses TRBV6-2 or TRBV6-3 and TRBJ1-1; D might be TRBD1 (5 bases). There are 13 residues in the CDR3. The germline V and J ends were trimmed by 1 base and 5 bases, with 8 bases remaining between them. Germline V CDR1 and CDR2: MNHEY, SVGEGT. CDR3 protein: CASSYLQATEAFF. The CDR3 DNA reads as TGTGCCAGCAGTTACTTACAGGCTACTGAAGCTTTCTTT.

The gene calls are TRBV25-1 and TRBJ1-2; 8 nucleotides align to TRBD1. Trimming cost V 6 bases and J 8 bases; bases outside gene matches: 11. This CDR3 spans 14 amino acids. Germline V lookup: CDR1 MGHDK, CDR2 SYGVNS. This CDR3 is CASRATGGVGGYTF. In nucleotides, the CDR3 is TGTGCCAGCAGGGCTACAGGGGGAGTAGGCGGCTACACCTTC.

The CDR3: CASSIAFGQRYGYTF. As DNA, the CDR3 is TGTGCCAGTAGTATAGCATTCGGACAGAGGTATGGCTACACCTTC. The gene calls are TRBV19 and TRBJ1-2; perhaps TRBD1 as D (6 bases). The germline V and J ends were trimmed by 1 base and 5 bases, with 14 bases remaining between them. This CDR3 region has 15 residues. Looked up from germline, CDR1 is LNHDA and CDR2 is SQIVND (reference sequence).

This chain links TRBV19 with TRBJ2-5, with TRBD2 as a possible D gene (6 bases). Germline V gene lookup returns CDR1 LNHDA and CDR2 SQIVND (reference sequence). Trimming took 6 bases from V and 4 from J, leaving 15 bases between them. This CDR3 comprises 14 residues. The CDR3 region is CASRTGGTSETQYF. In DNA form, the CDR3 reads TGTGCCAGTAGAACGGGCGGGACGTCAGAGACCCAGTACTTC.

The DNA of the CDR3 is TGTGCCAGCAGGGGACAGGGTTACACCGGGGAGCTGTTTTTT. The encoded protein is CASRGQGYTGELFF. The rearrangement joins TRBV2 to TRBJ2-2; 9 bases match TRBD1. There are 14 residues in the CDR3. Germline V gene lookup returns CDR1 SNHLY and CDR2 FYNNEI. V was clipped by 6 bases and J by 3 bases; unmatched bases: 2.

The CDR3 reads CASSLEGQVNEKLFF. The CDR3 nucleotides read TGTGCCAGCAGCTTAGAAGGACAGGTTAATGAAAAACTGTTTTTT. The chain joins TRBV7-8 to TRBJ1-4, with 7 positions matching TRBD1. This CDR3 contains 15 residues. V trimming: 1 base; J trimming: 4 bases; junction bases outside the gene matches: 3. Looked up from germline, CDR1 is SGHVS and CDR2 is FQNEAQ.

The CDR3 reads CASSYSGTDYEQYF. CDR3 in DNA: TGTGCCAGCAGCTATAGCGGGACTGACTACGAGCAGTACTTC. V is TRBV11-3 and J is TRBJ2-7, with 8 nucleotides matching TRBD2. Germline CDR1 is SGHNT and CDR2 is YENEEA. V lost 4 bases to trimming and J lost 3 bases; unmatched junction nucleotides: 5. The CDR3 consists of 14 residues. The whole variable domain, filled in from reference TRBV11-3 and TRBJ2-7, reads EAGVVQSPRYKIIEKKQPVAFWCNPISGHNTLYWYLQNLGQGPELLIRYENEEAVDDSQLPKDRFSAERLKGVDSTLKIQPAELGDSAVYLCASSYSGTDYEQYFGPGTRLTVT.

The rearrangement uses TRBV30 and TRBJ1-5, with 8 bases fitting TRBD1. Germline loops: CDR1 GTSNPN, CDR2 SVGIG (reference sequence). This CDR3 is 14 amino acids long. V trimming: 1 base; J trimming: 7 bases; junction bases outside the gene matches: 6. This CDR3 is CAWSADRVRQPQHF. The CDR3 DNA sequence: TGTGCCTGGAGTGCGGACAGGGTTAGGCAGCCCCAGCATTTT.

V usage is TRBV5-6 and J usage is TRBJ1-3, with TRBD1 identical over 7 bases. The trim removed 3 bases at V and 3 bases at J, leaving 6 bases unmatched. The V gene's germline CDR1 is SGHDT and CDR2 YYEEEE. This CDR3 is 15 amino acids long. The CDR3 nucleotides are TGTGCCAGCAGCTCCCGAGGGGGCGGTGGAAACACCATATATTTT. Its translation: CASSSRGGGGNTIYF. Supplemented by reference TRBV5-6 and TRBJ1-3, the full variable domain reads DAGVTQSPTHLIKTRGQQVTLRCSPKSGHDTVSWYQQALGQGPQFIFQYYEEEERQRGNFPDRFSGHQFPNYSSELNVNALLLGDSALYLCASSSRGGGGNTIYFGEGSWLTVV.

This clone was seen a single time. The J gene is TRBJ2-4, the V gene TRBV6-1; 7 bases map to TRBD1. The V and J ends lost 3 bases and 7 bases, in that order; junction bases with no gene match: 12. The CDR3 sequence is 16 residues long. Per germline, CDR1 MNHNS and CDR2 SASEGT. The CDR3 reads CASSEPQGSSGNIQYF. DNA for the CDR3: TGTGCCAGCAGTGAGCCACAGGGGTCCTCGGGCAACATTCAGTACTTC.

The genes are TRBV18 and TRBJ1-1; D possibly corresponds to TRBD1 (6 bases). Germline lookup yields CDR1 KGHSH and CDR2 LQKENI. The CDR3 runs to 15 residues. V was pared by 2 bases and J by 0 bases, with 10 bases between. CDR3 residues: CASSPVDRLNTEAFF. The CDR3 bases are TGTGCCAGCTCACCAGTCGACAGGTTGAACACTGAAGCTTTCTTT. Drawing the rest from reference TRBV18 and TRBJ1-1, the complete variable domain is NAGVMQNPRHLVRRRGQEARLRCSPMKGHSHVYWYRQLPEEGLKFMVYLQKENIIDESGMPKERFSAEFPKEGPSILRIQQVVRGDSAAYFCASSPVDRLNTEAFFGQGTRLTVV.

The chain employs TRBV7-8 and TRBJ2-5, with 13 bases matching TRBD2. The germline gives CDR1 SGHVS, CDR2 FQNEAQ. This CDR3 is 15 amino acids long. V shed 5 bases, J shed 7 bases, and the junction held 7 bases outside the gene matches. In DNA, the CDR3 is TGTGCCAGCAGCCAGACTAGCGGGGGGCCAGGGACCCAGTACTTC. Amino acid sequence: CASSQTSGGPGTQYF. Looking up the rest from reference TRBV7-8 and TRBJ2-5 gives the full variable domain: GAGVSQSPRYKVAKRGQDVALRCDPISGHVSLFWYQQALGQGPEFLTYFQNEAQLDKSGLPSDRFFAERPEGSVSTLKIQRTQQEDSAVYLCASSQTSGGPGTQYFGPGTRLLVL.

The gene calls are TRBV7-6 and TRBJ2-5; 11 bases align to TRBD1. The ends lost 5 bases at V and 2 bases at J; junction bases unmatched: 7. Germline V CDR1 and CDR2: SGHVS, FNYEAQ. This CDR3 spans 16 amino acids. CDR3 region: CASSDGTGGRQETQYF. For the CDR3, the DNA is TGTGCCAGCAGCGATGGGACAGGGGGGAGGCAAGAGACCCAGTACTTC.

The chain combines TRBV18 with TRBJ2-2; D might be TRBD2 (5 bases). This CDR3 has 13 residues. In germline, CDR1 is KGHSH, CDR2 LQKENI. V was shortened by 7 bases and J by 6 bases, with 12 bases between the two germline ends. The CDR3 DNA is TGTGCCAGCTTCCGGACGAGGGCCGGGGAGCTGTTTTTT. Translated: CASFRTRAGELFF.

The gene calls are TRBV29-1 and TRBJ2-1; 11 positions match TRBD2. Germline lookup yields CDR1 SQVTM and CDR2 ANQGSEA. CDR3 length: 14 residues. Trimming removed 4 bases from V and 9 bases from J; junction bases left unmatched: 8. CDR3 in amino acids: CSVASGTSGVEQFF. The CDR3, as DNA: TGCAGCGTTGCGTCGGGGACTAGCGGCGTTGAGCAGTTCTTC.